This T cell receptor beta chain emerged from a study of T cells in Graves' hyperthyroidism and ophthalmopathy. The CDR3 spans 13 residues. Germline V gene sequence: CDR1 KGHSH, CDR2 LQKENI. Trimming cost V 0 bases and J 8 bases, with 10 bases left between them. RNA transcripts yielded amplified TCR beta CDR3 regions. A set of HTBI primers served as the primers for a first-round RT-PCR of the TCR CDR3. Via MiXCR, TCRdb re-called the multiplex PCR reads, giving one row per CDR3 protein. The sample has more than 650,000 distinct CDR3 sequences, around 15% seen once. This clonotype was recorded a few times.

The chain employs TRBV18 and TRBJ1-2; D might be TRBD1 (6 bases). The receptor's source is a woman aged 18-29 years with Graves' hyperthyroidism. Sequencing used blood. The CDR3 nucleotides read TGTGCCAGCTCACCACCACAGGGAATCGGCTACACCTTC. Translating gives CASSPPQGIGYTF.